The sequence of this T cell receptor (beta chain) was determined in a study of T cells in Graves' hyperthyroidism and ophthalmopathy. Using RNA transcripts as the source, TCR beta CDR3 regions were amplified. When the TCR CDR3 underwent first-round RT-PCR, the HTBI primer set was used. One entry per CDR3 protein, called by TCRdb with MiXCR from the multiplex PCR reads. Among roughly 800,000 distinct CDR3 sequences listed, roughly 40% were seen once. Trimming removed 4 bases from V and 3 bases from J, with 15 bases in between. The CDR3 totals 15 residues. Sequencing input: blood. This sequence was found in a man between 18 and 35 years old with Graves' hyperthyroidism. The rearrangement joins TRBV12-3 or TRBV12-4 to TRBJ2-5; D possibly corresponds to TRBD2 (7 bases). This chain's CDR3 is CASSSTGGRKETQYF. In DNA, the CDR3 is TGTGCCAGCAGTTCTACCGGGGGGCGGAAAGAGACCCAGTACTTC.